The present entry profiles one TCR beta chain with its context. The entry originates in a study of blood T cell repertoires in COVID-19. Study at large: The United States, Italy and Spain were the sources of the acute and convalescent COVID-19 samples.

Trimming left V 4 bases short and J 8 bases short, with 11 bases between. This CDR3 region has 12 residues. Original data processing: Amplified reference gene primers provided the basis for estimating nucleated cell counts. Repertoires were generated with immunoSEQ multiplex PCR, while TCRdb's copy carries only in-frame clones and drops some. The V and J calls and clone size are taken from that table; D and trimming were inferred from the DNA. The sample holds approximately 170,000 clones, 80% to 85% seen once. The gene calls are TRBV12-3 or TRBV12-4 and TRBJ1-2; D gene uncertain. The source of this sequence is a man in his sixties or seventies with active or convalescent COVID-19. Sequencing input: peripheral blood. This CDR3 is CASSYGGLGYTF. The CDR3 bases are TGTGCCAGCAGTTATGGAGGGTTGGGCTACACCTTC.